This T cell receptor beta chain was sequenced for a study of T cell responses to AZD1222 COVID-19 vaccine. Study-level background: Combined were second doses at about 4 or about 12 weeks.

As to this clone: Its antigen is not known.

Notes on the study in general: Spike-specific TCR breadth and depth went up after people got two AZD1222 doses.

The CDR3 contains 15 residues. V lost 5 bases to trimming and J lost 5 bases; unmatched junction nucleotides: 6. Looked up from germline, CDR1 is LNHDA and CDR2 is SQIVND (reference sequence). Libraries were prepared by immunoSEQ multiplex PCR; TCRdb keeps only in-frame clonotypes and omits some of them. The sample lists under 300,000 clones; 85% to 95% were seen once. This rearrangement joins TRBV19 to TRBJ2-3; 11 positions agree with TRBD2. The receptor's source is an adult in good health. The sequences come from peripheral blood, collected on day 0 of AZD1222 vaccination. The CDR3 bases are TGTGCCAGTAGTGATAGCGGGAGGGCCGGAGATACGCAGTATTTT. This translates into CASSDSGRAGDTQYF.